This record looks at one T cell receptor beta chain sequence and its context. Its antigen is not yet known. The sample holds no much larger clone one base away, and base qualities are not on file. The germline V gene gives CDR1 as SGHTA and CDR2 as FQGTGA. The CDR3 contains 14 residues, cysteine and phenylalanine counted. Of the read, only the CDR3 DNA is kept; its 42 bases are in frame from base 1. Compared with germline, V lacks 5 bases and J lacks 9 bases; bases without a gene match: 8. In total, more than 500 healthy bone marrow donors made up the cohort. At the time of sampling, all cohort members were nominally healthy, though unrecorded immune exposures were likely present. The donor was CMV seropositive and belonged to the group of 250 to 350 seropositive cohort members. Every donor gave a peripheral blood sample, and the peripheral blood mononuclear cells from that sample were used for TCR beta sequencing. The Qiagen DNeasy Blood Extraction Kit was used to extract genomic DNA from the blood cell samples.

Libraries were built with the immunoSEQ multiplex PCR assay. For the multiplex PCR, a mixture combining 60 forward primers for TCR Vbeta segments and 13 reverse primers for TCR Jbeta segments was used. The CDR3 region of rearranged TCR beta genes was amplified from genomic DNA with a multiplex PCR assay. The Illumina HiSeq System was used to sequence the amplified TCR beta libraries as 87-base-pair reads. Per the original workflow: Across the 700 or so repertoires, a later analysis counted some 80 million unique TCR beta chains, 9.5 million to 12 million of which were shared by at least two donors. To remove PCR and sequencing errors, raw reads were error-corrected and collapsed into unique sequences using a nearest-neighbor algorithm that merged closely related sequences. Alignment of CDR3 sequences to IMGT reference sequences was used to assign V, D and J gene segments. For a sequence to be retained, at least a six-nucleotide match to both a V gene segment and a J gene segment was required. Rearrangements were classified as productive when the CDR3 lacked stop codons and remained in frame with V and J, and all other rearrangements were classified as non-productive. Following IMGT convention, CDR3 was defined as the stretch from the second conserved V-encoded cysteine to the conserved J-encoded phenylalanine. In an earlier analysis of approximately 590 of the donors, sequences lacking an unambiguous match to a single V gene segment were excluded. An earlier analysis of approximately 590 of the donors called V segments functional above 56.7% productive rearrangements and segregating when the between-donor standard deviation exceeded 5%. To diagnose cytomegalovirus status from the catalog of TCR beta chain sequences, a statistical classification framework was built. A later analysis assigned V and J genes by comparing TCR nucleotide sequences with IMGT/GENE-DB human TR gene sequences. In a later analysis, CDR3 sequences and most-parsimonious VDJ recombination scenarios were assigned using the TCRdist pipeline. In a later analysis, every TCR beta chain was defined by the combination of its CDR3 amino acid sequence and its V-gene family, and reads without a unique V-gene family were dropped. A later analysis removed several hundred highly shared, low-generation-probability nucleotide sequences to deal with suspected cross-contamination and a sequencing artifact. For each public chain, a later analysis derived a clonal expansion index from normalized ranks of inferred template counts within each repertoire. In a later analysis, generation probabilities were computed using a VDJ recombination model fitted to out-of-frame rearrangements, and the results were checked against IGoR. In a later analysis, TCR-TCR, TCR-HLA and TCR-CMV co-occurrence was scored with hypergeometric tests, and a repertoire-size bias correction was applied to TCR pairs. In a later analysis, false discovery rates were estimated by permuting HLA or CMV assignments 20 times. In a later analysis, co-occurring TCRs were grouped using DBSCAN, and TCRdist sequence similarity was added for clustering within HLA-allele-positive subsets. For co-occurrence clustering, repertoires with fewer than 30,000 or more than 120,000 public chains were excluded, along with 4 to 6 repertoires with anomalous nucleotide sharing. TCRdb retrieved this table from immuneACCESS and kept in-frame rearrangements only. Not all clones are present; in checked studies, unresolved V genes account for under half, and no reason is known for the remainder. The DNA gave D and trimming, while V, J and clone size come from that table. Present in this sample are some 170,000 clones, around 83% of which were seen just once. The top ten clonotypes cover less than 5% of the sample.

This sample is part of a study of cytomegalovirus exposure and HLA in healthy donors (dated by TCRdb to the late 2010s). For the wider study: An earlier analysis of several hundred of the donors reported more than 250 Gb of sequence data and some 120 million unique TCR beta sequences from approximately 180 million T cells. On average, roughly 250,000 unique TCR beta nucleotide sequences were sequenced per donor among several hundred genotyped donors of the cohort, with roughly 19% of those sequences being non-productive. To study patterns of TCR occurrence, a later analysis re-analyzed previously published TCR beta repertoires from around 700 donors and added high-resolution HLA genotyping. All discovery cohort repertoires had been generated using a single sequencing platform. The T cell repertoires of roughly 660 subjects were profiled by immunosequencing and related to cytomegalovirus serostatus. Five DR-DQ haplotypes were treated as single units for association and clustering because of strong linkage in the cohort. Of the 398 genotyped donors, approximately 83% fell in the genetic ancestry cluster associated with self-reported Caucasian donors. HLA typing covered class I and class II loci at four-digit resolution. A later genetic analysis took genome-wide SNP genotypes for about 55% of the 666 donors and used that subset as a discovery cohort. Along with the approximately 700-subject first cohort, a separate validation cohort of over 90 different subjects was used. The study was designed to test whether signatures of past pathogen exposure could be identified by cataloging public T cell receptors. An early release that covered 500 to 800 HLA-typed donors contained around 300 gigabases of sequencing data and about 84 million unique TCR sequences. Donor age, sex, ethnicity and CMV serostatus were compiled together with the repertoire data. Typing coverage differed by locus: A, B, C, DRB1 and DQB1 were typed in about 629-640 donors, DQA1 in about 550, DPA1 in some 570, and DPB1 in just under 480. An earlier analysis of 587 of the donors applied high-throughput TCR beta sequencing to assess whether each TCR beta V gene segment acted as functional or pseudogenic. The study combined high-throughput TCR immunosequencing, statistical association of individual TCRs with disease status, and machine learning to predict cytomegalovirus infection status. Rather than using new phenotypic data, the later analysis identified candidate immune exposures from TCR beta sequences and from how often those sequences occurred across donors. General conclusions and limits of the study: According to a later analysis, TCR association rates differed among HLA loci, with DRB1 alleles showing the most associated TCRs and HLA-C alleles showing the fewest. Immune exposure information for the cohort was limited to CMV serostatus. Across donors, most TCR sequences were observed very rarely, whereas some public TCRs were present in many individuals. Three of the identified cytomegalovirus-associated TCR beta chains were confirmed in vitro to be specific for cytomegalovirus antigens. In both the original and validation cohorts, the classifier was reported to diagnose cytomegalovirus status with high specificity and sensitivity. An earlier analysis of 450 to 750 of the donors showed that most TCR beta V segments appeared in productive rearrangements either about 87% or about 30% of the time, which broadly matched IMGT annotations. A total of 150 or so TCR beta chains were listed by the study as associated with cytomegalovirus. In this cohort, only TCR beta chains were sequenced, and detectable features were limited by the absence of alpha or paired-chain data. Assigning TCR associations to individual alleles was difficult when HLA alleles, especially DR and DQ, strongly co-occurred. A later analysis found that most CMV-associated TCR beta chains appeared HLA-restricted, with HLA associations seemingly driven largely by CMV exposure. The authors suggested that the approach could potentially be extended to other disease states and immunological phenotypes. The presence/absence analyses assumed that sequencing depth was roughly uniform across donors, and that assumption may not be true. In a later genetic analysis, a missense DCLRE1C variant was associated with V-gene and J-gene trimming of TCR beta chains, and the association was replicated in an independent cohort. Because counts were too low, about 18 rarely observed V segments, including chromosome 9 orphons, were excluded from the earlier analysis of roughly 580 of the donors. Some IMGT-functional V segments, including TRBV6-2 and TRBV6-3, could not be told apart with the 87-base-pair reads, so those segments were excluded. A further reported finding was that TCR beta sequences accurately predicted the HLA-A and HLA-B alleles for most subjects in the first cohort. Several of the top co-occurrence clusters appeared to be linked to parvovirus B19, influenza, CMV and Epstein-Barr virus, according to a later analysis. Correlated functional status among segregating V segments might be attributable to linkage disequilibrium, but an unknown experimental factor could not be ruled out. A cluster of highly shared sequence variants was judged likely to represent a technical artifact of the sequencing pipeline. Compared with the roughly 710-donor mean, donors in an Asian-associated ancestry cluster had fewer N-insertions in productive TCRs, according to a later genetic analysis. Specific HLA alleles were associated with over 15,000 TCR beta sequences at a false discovery rate of 0.05 in a later analysis. Because some donors lacked HLA typing at each locus, the association tests relied only on the typed subset. In a later analysis, HLA-associated TCR beta chains showed more clonal expansion and lower generation probabilities than non-associated chains that were equally common.

The sample was PBMCs. This TCR came from a middle-aged man in good health and CMV-seropositive. Recombination connected TRBV7-3 to TRBJ2-1, with 9 junctional bases fitting TRBD1. DNA sequence: TGTGCCAGCAGCGGGGACAGGGAATGGAGTGAGCAGTTCTTC. It translates as CASSGDREWSEQFF.